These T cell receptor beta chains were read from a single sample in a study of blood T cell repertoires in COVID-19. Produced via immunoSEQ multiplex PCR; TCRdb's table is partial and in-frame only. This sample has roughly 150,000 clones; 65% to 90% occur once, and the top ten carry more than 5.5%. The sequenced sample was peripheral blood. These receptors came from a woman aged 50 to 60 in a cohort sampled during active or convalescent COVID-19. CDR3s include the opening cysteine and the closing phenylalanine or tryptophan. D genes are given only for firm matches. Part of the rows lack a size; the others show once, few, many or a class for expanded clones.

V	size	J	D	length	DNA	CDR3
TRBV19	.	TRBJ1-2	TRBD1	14	TGTGCCAGTGCTAGGGGGCCGGACTCCTATGGCTACACCTTC	CASARGPDSYGYTF
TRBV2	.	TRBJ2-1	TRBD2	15	TGTGCCAGCAGTGAAAAGACTAGCGGGCACAATGAGCAGTTCTTC	CASSEKTSGHNEQFF
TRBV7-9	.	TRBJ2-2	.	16	TGTACCAGCAGCCTCCTTCGGGGGGCTGACACCGGGGAGCTGTTTTTT	CTSSLLRGADTGELFF
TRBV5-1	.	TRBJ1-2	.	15	TGCGCCAGCAGCACCGGACAGACAGCTAGCTATGGCTACACCTTC	CASSTGQTASYGYTF
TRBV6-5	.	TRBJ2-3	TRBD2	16	TGTGCCAGCAGTTACCCGACTAGCGGGGGTAAGGATACGCAGTATTTT	CASSYPTSGGKDTQYF
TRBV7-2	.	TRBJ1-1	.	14	TGTGCCAGCTACCGGGCGCTAAGGGAGACTGAAGCTTTCTTT	CASYRALRETEAFF
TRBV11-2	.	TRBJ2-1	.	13	TGTGCCAGCAGCTTAGAACCGAGCAATGAGCAGTTCTTC	CASSLEPSNEQFF
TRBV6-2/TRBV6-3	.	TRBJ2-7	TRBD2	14	TGTGCCAGCAGTTCGGGGGGAGACCCCTACGAGCAGTACTTC	CASSSGGDPYEQYF
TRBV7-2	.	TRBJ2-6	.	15	TGTGCCAGCAGCTTCGCGAGCTCTGGGGCCAACGTCCTGACTTTC	CASSFASSGANVLTF
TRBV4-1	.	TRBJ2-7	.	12	TGCGCCAGCAGCCAGGCAGGCTACGAGCAGTACTTC	CASSQAGYEQYF
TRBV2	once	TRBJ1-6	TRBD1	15	TGTGCCAGCAGTGGCGGTTACAGGGGGGATTCACCCCTCCACTTT	CASSGGYRGDSPLHF
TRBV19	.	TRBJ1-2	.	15	TGTGCCAGTAGTATAGGGATGGGGCTTAACTATGGCTACACCTTC	CASSIGMGLNYGYTF
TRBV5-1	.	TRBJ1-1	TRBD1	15	TGCGCCAGCAGCTTGGTGGGACAGACGAACACTGAAGCTTTCTTT	CASSLVGQTNTEAFF
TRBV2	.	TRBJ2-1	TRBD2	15	TGTGCCAGCAGTGAAGCCCCGGGGGGGCACGGTGAGCAGTTCTTC	CASSEAPGGHGEQFF
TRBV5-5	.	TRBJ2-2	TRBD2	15	TGTGCCAGCAGCTTATCAGCGGGGAGCACCGGGGAGCTGTTTTTT	CASSLSAGSTGELFF
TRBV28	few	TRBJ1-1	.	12	TGTGCCAGCACAGGGCTGAACACTGAAGCTTTCTTT	CASTGLNTEAFF
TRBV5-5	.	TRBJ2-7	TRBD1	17	TGTGCCAGCAGCTTGGGGGGGACAGTCTTTTCCTCCTACGAGCAGTACTTC	CASSLGGTVFSSYEQYF
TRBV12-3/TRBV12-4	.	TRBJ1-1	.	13	TGTGCCAGCACCCGAGTGATGAACACTGAAGCTTTCTTT	CASTRVMNTEAFF
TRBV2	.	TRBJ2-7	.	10	TGTGCCAGCAGTACTTACGAGCAGTACTTC	CASSTYEQYF
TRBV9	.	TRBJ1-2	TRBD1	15	TGTGCCAGCAGCGTAGGTGGGACAGGGGGGTATGGCTACACCTTC	CASSVGGTGGYGYTF